The clone carrying this T cell receptor (beta chain) was counted many times. This entry comes from a study of blood T cell repertoires in COVID-19. The germline V gene encodes CDR1 LGHNA and CDR2 YNFKEQ. Trimming at V came to 7 bases and at J to 2 bases, leaving 4 bases not matched to a gene. This CDR3 is built from 14 residues. Authors' processing steps: Reference gene primer amplification gave estimated nucleated cell counts. Assay used: immunoSEQ multiplex PCR; TCRdb lists only in-frame clones, some missing. V and J calls and clone size are those listed in that table; D and trimming were worked out from the DNA. This table has around 190,000 clones, roughly 84% appearing once.

The genes are TRBV4-2 and TRBJ2-3, with TRBD2 matching 9 bases. The sample consisted of peripheral blood. The sequence was collected from a human donor in a cohort sampled during active COVID-19. The CDR3 DNA reads TGTGCCAGCAATGGGACTAGCCACACAGATACGCAGTATTTT. Protein: CASNGTSHTDTQYF.